This T cell receptor (beta chain) emerged from a study of T cells in Graves' hyperthyroidism and ophthalmopathy. Study-wide findings and caveats: A model using 13 V-J features told ophthalmopathy apart from stable hyperthyroidism.

CDR1 and CDR2 (germline): SQVTM, ANQGSEA. V was cut by 4 bases and J by 5 bases, with 11 bases left in between. This CDR3 spans 12 amino acids. For this clonotype: Its cognate antigen is unknown.

Amplification of TCR beta CDR3 regions used RNA as the template. Initially, a first-round RT-PCR of the TCR CDR3 employed the HTBI primer set. TCRdb recomputed calls from the multiplex PCR reads with MiXCR, one row per CDR3 protein. This table holds hundreds of thousands of distinct CDR3 sequences, 12% to 15% found once. Material: blood. The rearrangement links TRBV29-1 to TRBJ1-1, with D unclear. This clonotype originated in a woman aged 18-35 years with Graves' hyperthyroidism. The CDR3 region is CSVVAGRTEAFF. The CDR3 coding sequence is TGCAGCGTTGTGGCGGGTCGAACTGAAGCTTTCTTT.